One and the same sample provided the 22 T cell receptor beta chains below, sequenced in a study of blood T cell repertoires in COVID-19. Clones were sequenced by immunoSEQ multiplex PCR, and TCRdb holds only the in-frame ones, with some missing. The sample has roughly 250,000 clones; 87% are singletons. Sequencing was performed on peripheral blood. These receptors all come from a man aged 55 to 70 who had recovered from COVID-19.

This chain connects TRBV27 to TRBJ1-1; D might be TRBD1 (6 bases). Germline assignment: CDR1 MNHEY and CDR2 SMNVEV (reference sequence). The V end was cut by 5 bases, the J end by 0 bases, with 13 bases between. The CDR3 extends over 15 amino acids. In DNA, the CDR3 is TGTGCCAGCAGTCCAAATCAGGGGTTGAACACTGAAGCTTTCTTT. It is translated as CASSPNQGLNTEAFF.

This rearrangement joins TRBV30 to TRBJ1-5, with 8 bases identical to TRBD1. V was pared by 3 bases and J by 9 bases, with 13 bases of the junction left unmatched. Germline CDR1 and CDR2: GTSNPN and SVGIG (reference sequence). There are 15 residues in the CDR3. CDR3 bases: TGTGCCTGGAGCCCCCGGGACAGGACTTTCCCGCCCCAGCATTTT. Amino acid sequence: CAWSPRDRTFPPQHF.

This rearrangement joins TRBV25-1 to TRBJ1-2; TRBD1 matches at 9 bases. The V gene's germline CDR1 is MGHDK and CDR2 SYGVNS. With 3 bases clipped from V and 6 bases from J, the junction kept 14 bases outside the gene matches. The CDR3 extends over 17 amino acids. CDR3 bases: TGTGCCAGCAGTGAGGGGTTTACAGGGGGCGCAGTGAATGGCTACACCTTC. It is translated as CASSEGFTGGAVNGYTF.

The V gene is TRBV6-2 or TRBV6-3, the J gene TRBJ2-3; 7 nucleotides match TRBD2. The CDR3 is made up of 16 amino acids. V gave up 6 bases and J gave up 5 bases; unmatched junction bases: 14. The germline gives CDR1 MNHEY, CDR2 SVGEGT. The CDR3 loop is CASSWGGYRAGDTQYF. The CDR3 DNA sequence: TGTGCCAGCAGCTGGGGGGGGTATAGGGCAGGAGATACGCAGTATTTT.

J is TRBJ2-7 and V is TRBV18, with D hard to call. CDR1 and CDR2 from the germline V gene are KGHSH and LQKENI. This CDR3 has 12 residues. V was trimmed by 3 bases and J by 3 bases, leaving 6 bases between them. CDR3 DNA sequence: TGTGCCAGCTCACCCGTCGTCTACGAGCAGTACTTC. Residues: CASSPVVYEQYF.

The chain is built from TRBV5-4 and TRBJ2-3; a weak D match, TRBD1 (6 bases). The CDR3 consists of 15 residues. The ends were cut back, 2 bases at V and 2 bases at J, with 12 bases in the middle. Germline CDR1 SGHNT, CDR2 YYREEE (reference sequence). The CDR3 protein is CASSFSGGPTDTQYF. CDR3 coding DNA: TGTGCCAGCAGCTTTTCTGGGGGCCCCACAGATACGCAGTATTTT.

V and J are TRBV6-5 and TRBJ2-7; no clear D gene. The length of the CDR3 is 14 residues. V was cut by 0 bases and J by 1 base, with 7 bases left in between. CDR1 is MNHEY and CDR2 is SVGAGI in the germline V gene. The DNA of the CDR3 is TGTGCCAGCAGTTACTCGTCCGGGTCCTACGAGCAGTACTTC. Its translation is CASSYSSGSYEQYF.

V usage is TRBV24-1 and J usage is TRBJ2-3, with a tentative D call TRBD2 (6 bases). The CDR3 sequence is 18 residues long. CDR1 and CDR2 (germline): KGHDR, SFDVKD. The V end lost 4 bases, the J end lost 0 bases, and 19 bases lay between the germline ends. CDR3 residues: CATSDPAGKGTSTDTQYF. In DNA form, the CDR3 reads TGTGCCACCAGTGACCCGGCCGGTAAGGGGACTAGCACAGATACGCAGTATTTT.

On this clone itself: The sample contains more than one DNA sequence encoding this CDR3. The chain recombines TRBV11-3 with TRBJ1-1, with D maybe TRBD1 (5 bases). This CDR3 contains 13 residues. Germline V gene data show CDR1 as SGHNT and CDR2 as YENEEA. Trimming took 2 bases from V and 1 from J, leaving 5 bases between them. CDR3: CASSLQGNTEAFF. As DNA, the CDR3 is TGTGCCAGCAGCTTACAGGGGAACACTGAAGCTTTCTTT.

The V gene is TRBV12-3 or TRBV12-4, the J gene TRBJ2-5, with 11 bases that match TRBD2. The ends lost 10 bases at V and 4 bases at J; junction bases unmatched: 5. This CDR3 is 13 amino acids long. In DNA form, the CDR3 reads TGTGCCATTAGCGGGGGGGGCGGAGAGACCCAGTACTTC. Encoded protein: CAISGGGGETQYF.

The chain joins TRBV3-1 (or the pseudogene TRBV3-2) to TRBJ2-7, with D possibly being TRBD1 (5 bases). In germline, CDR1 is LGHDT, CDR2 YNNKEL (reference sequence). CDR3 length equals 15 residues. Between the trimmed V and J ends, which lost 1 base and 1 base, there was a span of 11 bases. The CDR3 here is CASSQVGSGSYEQYF. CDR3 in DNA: TGTGCCAGCAGCCAAGTAGGGTCAGGGTCCTACGAGCAGTACTTC.

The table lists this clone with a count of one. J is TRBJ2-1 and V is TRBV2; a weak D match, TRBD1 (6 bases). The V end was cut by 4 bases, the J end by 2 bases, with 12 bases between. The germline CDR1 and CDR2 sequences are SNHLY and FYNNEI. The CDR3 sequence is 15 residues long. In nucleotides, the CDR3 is TGTGCCAGCAGTGGTGAACGGACAGCCTACAATGAGCAGTTCTTC. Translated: CASSGERTAYNEQFF.

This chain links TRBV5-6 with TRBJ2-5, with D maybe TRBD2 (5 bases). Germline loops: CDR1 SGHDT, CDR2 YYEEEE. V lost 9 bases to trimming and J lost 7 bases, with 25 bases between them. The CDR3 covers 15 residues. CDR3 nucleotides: TGTGCCACCGGGATGACCGGGCCTCGAGAAAGGACCCAGTACTTC. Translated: CATGMTGPRERTQYF.

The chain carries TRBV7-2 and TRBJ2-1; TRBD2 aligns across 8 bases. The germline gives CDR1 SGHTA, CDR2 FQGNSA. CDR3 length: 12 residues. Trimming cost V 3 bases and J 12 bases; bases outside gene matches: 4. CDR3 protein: CASSFRGGVQFF. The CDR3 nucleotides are TGTGCCAGCAGCTTTCGGGGGGGAGTGCAGTTCTTC. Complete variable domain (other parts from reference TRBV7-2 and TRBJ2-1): GAGVSQSPSNKVTEKGKDVELRCDPISGHTALYWYRQSLGQGLEFLIYFQGNSAPDKSGLPSDRFSAERTGGSVSTLTIQRTQQEDSAVYLCASSFRGGVQFFGPGTRLTVL.

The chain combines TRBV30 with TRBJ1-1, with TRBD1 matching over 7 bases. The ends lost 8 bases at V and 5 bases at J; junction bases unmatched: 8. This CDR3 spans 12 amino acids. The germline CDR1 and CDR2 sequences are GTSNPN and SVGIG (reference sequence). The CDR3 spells CAGRQGGTEAFF. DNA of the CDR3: TGTGCCGGCCGACAGGGAGGAACTGAAGCTTTCTTT.

The CDR3, as DNA: TGTGCCAGCAGCCCACGGGGACAGGCAATCACTGAAGCTTTCTTT. This gives the protein CASSPRGQAITEAFF. The rearrangement uses TRBV7-9 and TRBJ1-1; 8 bases fit TRBD1. The CDR3 loop spans 15 amino acids. Germline V gene data show CDR1 as SEHNR and CDR2 as FQNEAQ (reference sequence). The J segment lost 4 bases and the V segment lost 5 bases, leaving 9 bases of the junction unmatched.

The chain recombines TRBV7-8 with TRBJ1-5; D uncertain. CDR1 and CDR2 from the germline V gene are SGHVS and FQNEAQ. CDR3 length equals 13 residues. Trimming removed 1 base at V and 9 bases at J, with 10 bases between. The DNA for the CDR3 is TGTGCCAGCAGCTTAGGGAGCCCATGGCCCCAGCATTTT. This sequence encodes CASSLGSPWPQHF.

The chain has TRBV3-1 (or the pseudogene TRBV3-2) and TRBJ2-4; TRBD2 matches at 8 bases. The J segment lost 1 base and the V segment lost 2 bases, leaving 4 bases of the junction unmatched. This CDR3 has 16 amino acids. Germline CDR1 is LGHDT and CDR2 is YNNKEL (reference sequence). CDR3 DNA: TGTGCCAGCAGCCAAAGCGGGGGCCTCGCCAAAAACATTCAGTACTTC. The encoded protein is CASSQSGGLAKNIQYF.

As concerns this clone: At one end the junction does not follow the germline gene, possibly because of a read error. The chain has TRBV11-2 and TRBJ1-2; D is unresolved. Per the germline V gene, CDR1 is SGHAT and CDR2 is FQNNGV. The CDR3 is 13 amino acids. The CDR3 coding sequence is TGTGCCAGCAGCTTAGGGCTCTGGCATACGGGTGCCTTC. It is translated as CASSLGLWHTGAF.

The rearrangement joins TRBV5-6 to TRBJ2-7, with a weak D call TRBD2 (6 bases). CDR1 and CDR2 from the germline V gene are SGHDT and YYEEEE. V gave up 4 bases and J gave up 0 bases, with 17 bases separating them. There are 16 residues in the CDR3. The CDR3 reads CASSALRDSLSYEQYF. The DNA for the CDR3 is TGTGCCAGCAGCGCCCTCAGGGACTCCCTCTCCTACGAGCAGTACTTC.

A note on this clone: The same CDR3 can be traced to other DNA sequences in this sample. The CDR3 nucleotides are TGCGCCAGCAGCTTGGCTCCGGGAGGGGGGAATTCACCCCTCCACTTT. As protein: CASSLAPGGGNSPLHF. The chain carries TRBV5-1 and TRBJ1-6; D might be TRBD1 (6 bases). Trimming took off 0 bases at V and 7 bases at J, with 14 bases between the two ends. The CDR3 is 16 amino acids. The germline V gene has CDR1 SGHRS and CDR2 YFSETQ.

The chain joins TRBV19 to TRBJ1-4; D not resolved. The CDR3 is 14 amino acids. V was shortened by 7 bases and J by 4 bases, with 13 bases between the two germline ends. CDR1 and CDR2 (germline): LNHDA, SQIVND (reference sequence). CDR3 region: CASNPYQFNEKLFF. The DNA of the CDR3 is TGTGCCAGTAATCCTTACCAGTTTAATGAAAAACTGTTTTTT.